This record looks at one T cell receptor (beta chain) sequence and its context. This sample is part of a study of cytomegalovirus exposure and HLA in healthy donors. Germline loops: CDR1 MRHNA, CDR2 SNTAGT. Trimming removed 10 bases from V and 2 bases from J, with 15 bases in between. This CDR3 contains 13 residues. The PCR ran on 60 Vbeta and 13 Jbeta primers. The protocol was immunoSEQ multiplex PCR, while the TCRdb copy is restricted to in-frame clones and leaves out a portion. The data hold some 160,000 clones, with around 77% observed a single time. The chain is built from TRBV6-4 and TRBJ2-7, with a weak D call TRBD1 (6 bases). This sequence originates from a woman aged 30 to 39 in good health and CMV-seronegative. The sample comprised PBMCs. CDR3 DNA: TGTGCCACCATTCAGGACAGTCCCTACGAGCAGTACTTC. It encodes CATIQDSPYEQYF.